This T cell receptor (beta chain) stems from a study of cytotoxic CD8 clonotypes in ibrutinib-treated CLL. Background on the study: Of a cohort that held some 12 relapsed/refractory and roughly 14 treatment-naive patients, under 18 were IGHV unmutated.

Points from the study as a whole: Pretreatment clonality was elevated relative to age-matched healthy donors and paralleled circulating CD8+ T-cell counts.

The assay was immunoSEQ multiplex PCR, and TCRdb's table has in-frame clones only and misses some. The sample shows 30,000 to 40,000 clones, 70% to 80% of them seen only once. This clone came up a few times. Its antigen remains unknown. V lost 0 bases and J 4 bases, leaving 6 bases between the germline ends. Per the germline V gene, CDR1 is SGHDN and CDR2 is FVKESK. This CDR3 is 13 amino acids long. Material: PBMCs, obtained at disease progression, from a patient treated with ibrutinib. The sequence came from a human donor with chronic lymphocytic leukemia. The gene calls are TRBV14 and TRBJ1-1; D remains ambiguous. This chain's CDR3 is CASSQDVITEAFF. In DNA form, the CDR3 reads TGTGCCAGCAGCCAAGACGTCATCACTGAAGCTTTCTTT.